The sequence of this T cell receptor beta chain was determined in a study of immune evolution from preneoplasia to lung adenocarcinoma. General study findings and limits: From normal lung to invasive adenocarcinoma, top clone frequencies appeared to decrease. Later-stage lesions appeared to have more T cells, more diversity, less clonality.

Between the mid-2010s and the late 2010s, patients underwent resection in Japan or China. Only one count was recorded for this clone. Its specificity is unknown. Germline values: CDR1 SQVTM, CDR2 ANQGSEA. Trimming took 2 bases from V and 3 from J, leaving 7 bases between them. This CDR3 contains 12 residues. Libraries were prepared by immunoSEQ multiplex PCR; TCRdb keeps only in-frame clonotypes and omits some of them. This sample has about 7,000 clones, with around 80% found just once. V and J are TRBV29-1 and TRBJ1-2; TRBD1 is a possible D gene (5 bases). The sample consisted of FFPE adjacent normal lung tissue. The clonotype comes from a person aged 55-80 years with lung adenocarcinoma. CDR3 sequence reads: CSVEKTDYGYTF. Here the CDR3 DNA reads TGCAGCGTTGAAAAGACAGACTATGGCTACACCTTC.